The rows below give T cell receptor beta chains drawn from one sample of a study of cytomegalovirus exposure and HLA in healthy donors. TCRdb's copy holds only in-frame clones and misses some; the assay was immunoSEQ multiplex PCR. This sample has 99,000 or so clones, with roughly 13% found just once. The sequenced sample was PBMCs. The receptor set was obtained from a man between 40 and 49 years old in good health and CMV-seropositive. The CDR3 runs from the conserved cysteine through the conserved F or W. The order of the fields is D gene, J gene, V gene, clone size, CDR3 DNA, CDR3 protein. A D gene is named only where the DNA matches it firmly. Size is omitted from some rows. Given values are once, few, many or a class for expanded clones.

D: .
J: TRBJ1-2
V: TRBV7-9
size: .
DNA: TGTGCCAGCGGAGATAACTATGGCTACACCTTC
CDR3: CASGDNYGYTF

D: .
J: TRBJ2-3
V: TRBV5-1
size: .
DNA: TGCGCCAGCAGCTTCAACCTAGATACAGATACGCAGTATTTT
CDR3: CASSFNLDTDTQYF

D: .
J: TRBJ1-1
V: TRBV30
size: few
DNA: TGTGCCTGGATAGGGGAAGGGACTGAAGCTTTCTTT
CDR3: CAWIGEGTEAFF

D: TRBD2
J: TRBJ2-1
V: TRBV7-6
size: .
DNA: TGTGCCAGCAGCCCCCGGACTAGCGGGGGCGATGAGCAGTTCTTC
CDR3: CASSPRTSGGDEQFF

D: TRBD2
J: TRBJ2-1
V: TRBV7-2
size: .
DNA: TGTGCCAGCAGCTTAGCGGCTAGCGGGGGGTACAATGAGCAGTTCTTC
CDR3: CASSLAASGGYNEQFF

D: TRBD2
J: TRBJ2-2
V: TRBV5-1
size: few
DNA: TGCGCCAGCAGCCGAGGACCCGCGGGAGGCTCGAACACCGGGGAGCTGTTTTTT
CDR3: CASSRGPAGGSNTGELFF

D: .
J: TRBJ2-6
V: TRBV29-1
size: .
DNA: TGCAGCGTTGAAGGGGAGATATCTGGGGCCAACGTCCTGACTTTC
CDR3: CSVEGEISGANVLTF

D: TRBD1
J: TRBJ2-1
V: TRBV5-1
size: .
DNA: TGCGCCAGCAGATCCCCAGGGGGCGGGAATGAGCAGTTCTTC
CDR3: CASRSPGGGNEQFF

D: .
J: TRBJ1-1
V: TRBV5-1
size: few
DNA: TGCGCCAGCAGCCAACGGACGGGGGGTGAAGCTTTCTTT
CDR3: CASSQRTGGEAFF

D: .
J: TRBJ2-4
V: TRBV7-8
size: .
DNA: TGTGCCAGCAGCCCAGCGTGGCGGGTACTAGCCAAAAACATTCAGTACTTC
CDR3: CASSPAWRVLAKNIQYF

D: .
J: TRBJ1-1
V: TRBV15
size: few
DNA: TGTGCCACCAGCAGGACAGGGAACACTGAAGCTTTCTTT
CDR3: CATSRTGNTEAFF

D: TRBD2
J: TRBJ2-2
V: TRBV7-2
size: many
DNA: TGTGCCAGCGGACTAGCCCAGACCGGGGAGCTGTTTTTT
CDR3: CASGLAQTGELFF

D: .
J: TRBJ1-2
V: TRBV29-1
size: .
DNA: TGCAGCGTTGGACGACAGGATCTCTTCGATGGCTACACCTTC
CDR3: CSVGRQDLFDGYTF

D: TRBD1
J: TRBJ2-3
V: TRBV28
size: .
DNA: TGTGCCAGCACCAGAGGGACAGGGGCAGATACGCAGTATTTT
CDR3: CASTRGTGADTQYF

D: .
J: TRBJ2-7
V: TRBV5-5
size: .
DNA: TGTGCCAGCAGCGTAGCTAGTATGGGGACACATGACTACGAGCAGTACTTC
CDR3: CASSVASMGTHDYEQYF

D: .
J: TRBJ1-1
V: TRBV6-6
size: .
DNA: TGTGCCAGCAGTTACCGGACAGCCATTGAAGCTTTCTTT
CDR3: CASSYRTAIEAFF

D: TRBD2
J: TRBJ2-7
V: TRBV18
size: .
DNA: TGTGCCAGCTCTCCGGGGGGAGACTTATCCTACGAGCAGTACTTC
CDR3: CASSPGGDLSYEQYF

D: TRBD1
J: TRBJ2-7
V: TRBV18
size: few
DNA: TGTGCCAGCTCACCATACGGGACAGGGGGTATCTACGAGCAGTACTTC
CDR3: CASSPYGTGGIYEQYF

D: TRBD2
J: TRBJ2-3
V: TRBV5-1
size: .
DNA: TGCGCCAGCAGCCCCGGACTAGCGGGAGTGGGCACAGATACGCAGTATTTT
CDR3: CASSPGLAGVGTDTQYF

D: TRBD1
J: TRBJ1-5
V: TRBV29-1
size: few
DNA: TGCAGCGCCCTACAGGGGGCGGGTCAGCCCCAGCATTTT
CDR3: CSALQGAGQPQHF

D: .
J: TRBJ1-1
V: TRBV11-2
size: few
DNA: TGTGCCAGCAGCTTAGATCACAACAGGGTTACTGAAGCTTTCTTT
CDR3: CASSLDHNRVTEAFF

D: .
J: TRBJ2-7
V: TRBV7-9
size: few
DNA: TGTGCCAGCAGCTACAGGGAGAGTTCCTACGAGCAGTACTTC
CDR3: CASSYRESSYEQYF

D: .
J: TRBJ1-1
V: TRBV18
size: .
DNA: TGTGCCAGCTCACCAGGTAGCTTAAACACTGAAGCTTTCTTT
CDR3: CASSPGSLNTEAFF

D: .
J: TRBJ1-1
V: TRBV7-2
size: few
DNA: TGTGCCAGCAGCTTAATACCGTCGGGGGCTTTCTTT
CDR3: CASSLIPSGAFF

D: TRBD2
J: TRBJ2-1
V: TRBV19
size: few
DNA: TGTGCCAGTAGTATATGGCTAGCGGGCAACAATGAGCAGTTCTTC
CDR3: CASSIWLAGNNEQFF

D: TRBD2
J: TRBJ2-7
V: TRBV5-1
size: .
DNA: TGCGCCAGCAGCCTAGCTAGCGGGCACTACGAGCAGTACTTC
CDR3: CASSLASGHYEQYF

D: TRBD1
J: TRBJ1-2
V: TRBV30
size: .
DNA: TGTGCCTGGGCCGGGACAGGTTCATTAGGCTACACCTTC
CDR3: CAWAGTGSLGYTF

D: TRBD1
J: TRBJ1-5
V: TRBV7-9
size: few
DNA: TGTGCCAGCAGCTCAGGGGGGCCCCAGCATTTT
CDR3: CASSSGGPQHF

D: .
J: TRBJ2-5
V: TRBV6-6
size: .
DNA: TGTGCCTTCGCGCGGAGCCCCCAAGAGACCCAGTACTTC
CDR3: CAFARSPQETQYF

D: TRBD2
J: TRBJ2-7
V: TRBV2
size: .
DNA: TGTGCCAGCACTTACCCTAGATCCGGGACTATCTACGAGCAGTACTTC
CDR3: CASTYPRSGTIYEQYF

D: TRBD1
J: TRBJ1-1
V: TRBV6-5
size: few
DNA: TGTGCCAGCAGCTTCGACAGGGAGAACACTGAAGCTTTCTTT
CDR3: CASSFDRENTEAFF

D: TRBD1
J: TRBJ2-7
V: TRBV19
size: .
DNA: TGTGCCAGTAGTGCCCCCATGAGGGGGCGTTACGAGCAGTACTTC
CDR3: CASSAPMRGRYEQYF

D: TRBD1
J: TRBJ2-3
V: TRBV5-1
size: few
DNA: TGCGCCAGCAGCTTTCAGGGGGCTGGCACAGATACGCAGTATTTT
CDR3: CASSFQGAGTDTQYF

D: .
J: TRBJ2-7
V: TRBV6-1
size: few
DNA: TGTGCCAGCAGGGAGTTGACGGTCCCCTACGAGCAGTACTTC
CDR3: CASRELTVPYEQYF

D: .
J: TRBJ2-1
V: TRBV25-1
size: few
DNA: TGTGCCAGCAGTGAAAATTTAGGACGGGAGAATGAGCAGTTCTTC
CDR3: CASSENLGRENEQFF

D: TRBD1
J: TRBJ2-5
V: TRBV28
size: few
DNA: TGTGCCAGCAGTTCCCCACAGGGGGATAGCGGAGAGACCCAGTACTTC
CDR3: CASSSPQGDSGETQYF

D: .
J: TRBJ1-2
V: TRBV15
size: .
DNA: TGTGCCACCAGCGCGACAGTTAACTATGGCTACACCTTC
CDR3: CATSATVNYGYTF

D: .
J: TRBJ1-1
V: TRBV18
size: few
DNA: TGTGCCAGCTCACCACGCAGGGAGAACACTGAAGCTTTCTTT
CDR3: CASSPRRENTEAFF

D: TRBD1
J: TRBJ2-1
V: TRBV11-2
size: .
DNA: TGTGCCAGCAGCTTAGCGGGACAGGTTAGCTCCTACAATGAGCAGTTCTTC
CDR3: CASSLAGQVSSYNEQFF

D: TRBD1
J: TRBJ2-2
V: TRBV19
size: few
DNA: TGTGCCAGTATCTCCACAGGGGCCCTCACCGGGGAGCTGTTTTTT
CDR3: CASISTGALTGELFF

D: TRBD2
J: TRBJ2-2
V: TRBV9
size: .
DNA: TGTGCCAGCACCGCGGGAGTTAAAGGCCCGGAGCTGTTTTTT
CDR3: CASTAGVKGPELFF

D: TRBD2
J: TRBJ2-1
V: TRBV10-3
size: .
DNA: TGTGCCATCAGCTCGACTGGTAGCGGGAGAAGTAATGAGCAGTTCTTC
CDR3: CAISSTGSGRSNEQFF

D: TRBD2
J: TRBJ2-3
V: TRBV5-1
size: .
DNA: TGCGCCAGCAGCTCCGGCGGGAGAACTGCAGATACGCAGTATTTT
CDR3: CASSSGGRTADTQYF

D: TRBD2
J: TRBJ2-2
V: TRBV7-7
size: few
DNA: TGTGCCAGCAGCTCTGGGACTAGCGGGCCCTCCGGGGAGCTGTTTTTT
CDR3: CASSSGTSGPSGELFF

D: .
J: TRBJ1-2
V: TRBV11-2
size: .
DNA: TGTGCCAGCAGCGCCGACATCAGCTATGGCTACACCTTC
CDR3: CASSADISYGYTF

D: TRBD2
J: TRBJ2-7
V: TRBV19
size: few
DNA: TGTGCCAGTAGTAGGTCCGGGACTAGCGCCTCCTACGAGCAGTACTTC
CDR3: CASSRSGTSASYEQYF

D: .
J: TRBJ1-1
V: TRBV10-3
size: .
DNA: TGTGCCATCACGCAGGGAAACACTGAAGCTTTCTTT
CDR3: CAITQGNTEAFF

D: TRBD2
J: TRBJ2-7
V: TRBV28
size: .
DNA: TGTGCCAGCAGTCGCTATCGGGAGGAGAAGAACGAGCAGTACTTC
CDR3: CASSRYREEKNEQYF

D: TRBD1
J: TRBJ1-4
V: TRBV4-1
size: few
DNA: TGCGCCAGCAGCCAAGGGACAGGGGTGGATGAAAAACTGTTTTTT
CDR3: CASSQGTGVDEKLFF

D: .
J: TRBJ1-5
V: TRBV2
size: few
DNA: TGTGCCAGCAGGGACCGACAGAATTCGGATCAGCCCCAGCATTTT
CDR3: CASRDRQNSDQPQHF

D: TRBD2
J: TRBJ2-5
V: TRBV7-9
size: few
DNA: TGTGCCAGCAGCGATACTAGCGAGACAATCCAAGAGACCCAGTACTTC
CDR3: CASSDTSETIQETQYF

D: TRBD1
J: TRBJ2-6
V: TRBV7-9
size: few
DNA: TGTGCCAGCAGCTTAGGAGACAGGGCGCCCGGGGCCAACGTCCTGACTTTC
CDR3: CASSLGDRAPGANVLTF

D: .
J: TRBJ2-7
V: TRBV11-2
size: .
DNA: TGTGCCAGCAGCTTAGGAAGGACAGCCTACGAGCAGTACTTC
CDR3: CASSLGRTAYEQYF